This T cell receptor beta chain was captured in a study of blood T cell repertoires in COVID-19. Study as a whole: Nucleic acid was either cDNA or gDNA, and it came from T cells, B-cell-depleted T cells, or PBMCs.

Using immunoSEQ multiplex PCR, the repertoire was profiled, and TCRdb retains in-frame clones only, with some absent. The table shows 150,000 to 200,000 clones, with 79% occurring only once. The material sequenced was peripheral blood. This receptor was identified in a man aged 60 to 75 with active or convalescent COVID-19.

The DNA of the CDR3 is TGTGCCAGCAGCCAGGCACAGGGGGCGGGGAATTCACCCCTCCACTTT. Translation gives CASSQAQGAGNSPLHF. The rearrangement uses TRBV4-2 and TRBJ1-6, with 9 bases matching TRBD1. CDR3 length: 16 amino acids. V trimming: 3 bases; J trimming: 7 bases; junction bases outside the gene matches: 7. Germline CDR1 reads LGHNA; CDR2 reads YNFKEQ.